This TCR beta chain is drawn from a study of cytotoxic CD8 clonotypes in ibrutinib-treated CLL. The wider study: Enrolment comprised around twelve relapsed/refractory and over 14 treatment-naive patients; under 18 were IGHV unmutated. Study outcomes and limitations: With treatment, public clonotypes, which were uncommon, either contracted or remained stable.

On this clone: Its cognate antigen is unknown.

V was clipped by 0 bases and J by 5 bases; unmatched bases: 12. Looked up from germline, CDR1 is LGHNA and CDR2 is YSLEER. This CDR3 is 18 amino acids long. Deep sequencing aimed at 1 in 200,000 to 1 in 1 million T cells' resolution. The table came from immunoSEQ multiplex PCR; TCRdb's copy has only in-frame clones and leaves some out. The data show about 300,000 clones, approximately 76% seen once. Cryopreserved PBMCs supplied about 2 micrograms of genomic DNA for TCR beta libraries. The TCR originated in a human donor with chronic lymphocytic leukemia. Here the sequenced sample was PBMCs, taken at disease progression, from a patient treated with ibrutinib. The V gene is TRBV4-3, the J gene TRBJ2-2; 7 bases agree with TRBD2. The CDR3 sequence is CASSQDPPWREMTGELFF. CDR3 bases: TGCGCCAGCAGCCAAGATCCCCCTTGGCGGGAGATGACCGGGGAGCTGTTTTTT.